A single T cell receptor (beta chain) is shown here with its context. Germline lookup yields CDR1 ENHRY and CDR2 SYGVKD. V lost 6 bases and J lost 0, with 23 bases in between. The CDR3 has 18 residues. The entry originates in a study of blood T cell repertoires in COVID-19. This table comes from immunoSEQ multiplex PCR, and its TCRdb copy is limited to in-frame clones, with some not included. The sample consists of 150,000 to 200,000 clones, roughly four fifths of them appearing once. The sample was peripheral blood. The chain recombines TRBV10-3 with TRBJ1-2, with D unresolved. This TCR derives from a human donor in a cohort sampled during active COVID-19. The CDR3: CAIRASGVLPDSNYGYTF. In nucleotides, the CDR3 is TGTGCCATCAGGGCTTCTGGAGTTTTACCGGATTCTAACTATGGCTACACCTTC.